This T cell receptor (beta chain) came from a study of graft-versus-host responses after intestinal transplantation. Study details: All recipients got anti-thymocyte globulin induction, then tacrolimus and steroids for roughly three years. Points from the study as a whole: Declines in HvG clones occurring early post-transplant were associated with peak circulating GvH clone levels. Individuals carrying graft-donor T cell macrochimerism showed high graft-versus-host to host-versus-graft clonal ratios in allografts.

Sequenced by immunoSEQ multiplex PCR; TCRdb stores in-frame clones only, minus some. The table records around 76,000 clones, roughly 94% of them present only once. This clone was seen only once. Its target is not known. This CDR3 has 15 amino acids. The V gene's germline CDR1 is SGHRS and CDR2 YFSETQ. Trimming took 3 bases from V and 4 from J, leaving 16 bases between them. This sequence was found in a human donor who received an intestinal transplant. This chain links TRBV5-1 with TRBJ1-1; the D gene is possibly TRBD1 (5 bases). The sample here was unstimulated CD8+ T cells sorted from spleen or lymph node cells, taken before intestinal transplant. This CDR3 is CASSSSEGAGTEAFF. Written as DNA, the CDR3 is TGCGCCAGCAGCTCCTCGGAAGGGGCCGGCACTGAAGCTTTCTTT.